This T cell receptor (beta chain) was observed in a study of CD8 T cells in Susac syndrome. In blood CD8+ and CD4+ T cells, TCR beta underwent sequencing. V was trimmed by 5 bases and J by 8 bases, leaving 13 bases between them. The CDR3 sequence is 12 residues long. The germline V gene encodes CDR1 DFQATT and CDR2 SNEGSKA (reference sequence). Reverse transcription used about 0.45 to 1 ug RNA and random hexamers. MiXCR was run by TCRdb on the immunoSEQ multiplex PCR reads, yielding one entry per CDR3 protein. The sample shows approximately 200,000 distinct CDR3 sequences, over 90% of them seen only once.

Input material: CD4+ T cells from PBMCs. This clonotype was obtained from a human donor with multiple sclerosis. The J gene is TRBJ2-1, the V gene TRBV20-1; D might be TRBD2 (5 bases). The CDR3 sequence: CSAGTSGDEQFF. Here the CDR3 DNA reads TGCAGTGCTGGTACTAGTGGGGATGAGCAGTTCTTC.